This T cell receptor (beta chain) was sequenced during a study of blood T cells in healthy people across ages. Germline CDR1 and CDR2: DFQATT and SNEGSKA (reference sequence). The CDR3 extends over 13 amino acids. About this clonotype itself: What it binds is not known.

A J-beta primer mix and a sample-barcoded 5' primer were used in a second PCR of roughly 6 to 11 cycles. The template-switch adaptor, which had 12 random nucleotides, put a tag on each cDNA molecule. TCRdb processed the 5' RACE reads anew with MiXCR; each CDR3 protein has one entry. This table has around 1,000,000 distinct CDR3 sequences, roughly two fifths appearing once. Healthy individuals of Caucasian origin from Russia, aged roughly 6 to 100, served as donors. Drawing of peripheral blood yielded roughly 10 milliliters from each donor. The study's findings and limits: Any changes in expanded clonotypes were possibly confounded, as donor CMV status remained unknown.

This receptor was obtained from a man aged 18 to 30 in good health. Material for sequencing was blood. The chain employs TRBV20-1 and TRBJ2-3; 10 nucleotides match TRBD2. CDR3 protein: CSRAGGPADTQYF. In DNA form, the CDR3 reads TGCAGCAGAGCGGGGGGGCCAGCAGATACGCAGTATTTT.